This entry describes one TCR beta chain. What it binds is unknown. These data come from a study of cytomegalovirus exposure and HLA in healthy donors. The overall study: Per a later analysis, the roughly 670 first-cohort and 120 validation repertoires shared one platform.

The repertoire was sequenced with immunoSEQ multiplex PCR; TCRdb's copy has only in-frame clones and lacks some. The table lists more than 110,000 clones, 94% of them singletons, with 1.5% to 2% in the top ten. Study-wide findings and caveats: The study designated about 180 TCR beta chains cytomegalovirus-associated. In vitro assays verified that a few CMV-associated chains recognized CMV antigens specifically. The classifier, whose performance was assessed in both the original and validation cohorts, reportedly diagnosed cytomegalovirus status with high specificity and sensitivity.

V trimming: 0 bases; J trimming: 7 bases; junction bases outside the gene matches: 14. Germline values: CDR1 MGHRA, CDR2 YSYEKL. This CDR3 is built from 17 residues. The chain is built from TRBV4-1 and TRBJ2-5, with TRBD2 matching over 7 bases. This receptor was taken from a man between 18 and 35 years old in good health and CMV-seropositive. Material: PBMCs. CDR3 coding DNA: TGCGCCAGCAGCCAAGATGAGGGGCTAGCGGCCGTTGGGACCCAGTACTTC. Translated: CASSQDEGLAAVGTQYF.